These T cell receptor beta chains were read from a single sample in a study of regulatory T cells in long-lasting Graves disease. TCRdb processed the multiplex PCR reads anew with MiXCR; each CDR3 protein has one entry. The table includes 380,000 or so distinct CDR3 sequences, roughly 15% detected once. These sequences were also reported in another study, on T cells in Graves' hyperthyroidism and ophthalmopathy.

The source material was peripheral blood mononuclear cells (PBMCs), sampled at new diagnosis, from a patient treated with antithyroid drugs. The source of these receptors is a woman aged 18-29 years with Graves disease. CDR3s leave out the opening cysteine and the closing phenylalanine or tryptophan.

V gene	CDR3 protein
TRBV20-1	SARGDRGTLKETQY
TRBV6-1	ASMSGGAADTQY
TRBV29-1	SVTGGATNEKLF
TRBV7-9	ASSFTTENYGYT
TRBV12-3/TRBV12-4	ASSFRGLGDEQF
TRBV29-1	SVEPRKKLF
TRBV6-4	ASSARGGSSDEQF
TRBV7-9	ASTHPVRLDTQY
TRBV7-3	ASSLARSNTEAF
TRBV7-2	ASTRTESYGYT
TRBV27	ASSYSPAPTGAISGNTIY
TRBV2	ASSVEGGYGYT
TRBV19	ASSRANYGYT
TRBV24-1	ATRDRGLAF
TRBV24-1	ATAESGGLTDTQY
TRBV29-1	SFGLETQY
TRBV19	ASSIPRDTEAF
TRBV19	ASSIAGAAQETQY